One sample yielded the 7 T cell receptor beta chains listed below, sequenced in a study of spatial heterogeneity in lung cancer. Time point here: sample taken at primary tumor resection. Unsorted tumor, nontumor lung tissue or cryopreserved PBMC supplied the whole RNA. TCRdb used MiXCR to reprocess the 5' RACE reads, holding one entry per CDR3 protein. The sample holds approximately 11,000 distinct CDR3 sequences, 3% to 4.5% seen once. Here the sequenced sample was normal lung tissue next to the tumor, taken at surgery. The receptor set was obtained from a male donor with early-stage non-small cell lung cancer.

This clonotype was counted at least ten times. This beta chain is an off-target read within a library intended for alpha chains, so its frequency means little. CDR3 loop: CAWNRGMNTEAFF. In DNA form, the CDR3 reads TGTGCCTGGAATCGGGGCATGAACACTGAAGCTTTCTTT. This chain joins TRBV30 and TRBJ1-1, with D perhaps matching TRBD1 (5 bases). V was shortened by 4 bases and J by 0 bases, with 9 bases between the two germline ends. This CDR3 has 13 amino acids. Looked up from germline, CDR1 is GTSNPN and CDR2 is SVGIG (reference sequence).

This clonotype showed up many times. As an off-target read in a library built for alpha chains, this beta chain has a frequency of little significance. The CDR3 region has the DNA TGTGCCAGCAGCTTAAGAATCGTCAACAGGGACTTACGCTATGGCTACACCTTC. Protein sequence: CASSLRIVNRDLRYGYTF. The rearrangement joins TRBV7-8 to TRBJ1-2, with D possibly matching TRBD1 (6 bases). This CDR3 contains 18 residues. Germline CDR1 reads SGHVS; CDR2 reads FQNEAQ. V shed 2 bases and J shed 4 bases, with 23 bases lying between them.

This clonotype qualifies as medium-sized. Found in a library prepared for alpha chains, this beta chain is an off-target read, and its abundance has little meaning. The chain has TRBV20-1 and TRBJ1-6; 12 positions match TRBD1. The ends lost 3 bases at V and 7 bases at J; junction bases unmatched: 4. The V gene's germline CDR1 is DFQATT and CDR2 SNEGSKA (reference sequence). The CDR3 consists of 15 residues. In DNA form, the CDR3 reads TGCAGTGCTAGGGGACAGGGGGCGAAAAATTCACCCCTCCACTTT. This translates into CSARGQGAKNSPLHF.

This clonotype was seen at least ten times. This beta chain appears as a stray read in a library generated for alpha chains; its size is not informative. This CDR3 is CSARDVEAEEQFF. DNA for the CDR3: TGCAGTGCTAGAGATGTCGAGGCGGAAGAGCAGTTCTTC. The chain couples TRBV20-1 to TRBJ2-1, with D uncertain. The CDR3 loop spans 13 amino acids. Trimming stripped 0 bases from V and 10 bases from J, with 13 bases between. Per germline, CDR1 DFQATT and CDR2 SNEGSKA (reference sequence).

Turning to this clonotype: The library was built for alpha chains, so this beta chain is an off-target read and its size means little. The CDR3 is CASSQDTLDLALHF. In DNA form, the CDR3 reads TGCGCCAGCAGCCAAGACACCTTGGACCTAGCCCTCCACTTT. This rearrangement joins TRBV4-1 to TRBJ1-6; D is uncertain. V was shortened by 0 bases and J by 14 bases, with 14 bases between the two germline ends. The V gene's germline CDR1 is MGHRA and CDR2 YSYEKL. The CDR3 is 14 amino acids.

This clonotype was seen many times. This beta chain is a stray read from a library made for alpha chains; its abundance is not meaningful. The CDR3 sequence: CASSPETLRDRGGGRSTGELFF. The DNA of the CDR3 is TGTGCCAGCAGCCCTGAAACCCTTCGGGACAGGGGTGGAGGGCGTAGCACCGGGGAGCTGTTTTTT. The rearrangement joins TRBV7-6 to TRBJ2-2; 10 nucleotides align to TRBD1. Germline-derived CDR1 and CDR2 are SGHVS and FNYEAQ. The CDR3 extends over 22 amino acids. J was trimmed by 4 bases and V by 5 bases; bases with no gene match: 25. The full variable domain, completed using reference TRBV7-6 and TRBJ2-2, is GAGVSQSPRYKVTKRGQDVALRCDPISGHVSLYWYRQALGQGPEFLTYFNYEAQQDKSGLPNDRFSAERPEGSISTLTIQRTEQRDSAMYRCASSPETLRDRGGGRSTGELFFGEGSRLTVL.

In its sample, this clonotype ranks as medium-sized. A library made for alpha chains picked up this beta chain off target, so its size means little. The V call is TRBV11-2, the J call TRBJ2-3; TRBD1 matches at 7 bases. Per the germline V gene, CDR1 is SGHAT and CDR2 is FQNNGV. J lost 4 bases, V lost 5 bases, and 3 bases had no gene match. The CDR3 has 13 amino acids. Here the CDR3 DNA reads TGTGCCAGCAGCGTCGGGACAGCAGATACGCAGTATTTT. The encoded protein is CASSVGTADTQYF. The full variable domain, with the rest looked up from reference TRBV11-2 and TRBJ2-3, is EAGVAQSPRYKIIEKRQSVAFWCNPISGHATLYWYQQILGQGPKLLIQFQNNGVVDDSQLPKDRFSAERLKGVDSTLKIQPAKLEDSAVYLCASSVGTADTQYFGPGTRLTVL.